A selection of T cell receptor beta chains follows, all from one sample in a study of cytomegalovirus exposure and HLA in healthy donors. Assay used: immunoSEQ multiplex PCR; TCRdb lists only in-frame clones, some missing. The table has 150,000 to 160,000 clones, approximately 75% seen once. The specimen sequenced was PBMCs. These receptors all stem from a man aged 18 to 35 in good health and CMV-seronegative. Each CDR3 is given with its conserved first and last residue. Fields, in order: J gene, V gene, CDR3 protein.

>TRBJ1-3|TRBV19
CASTRQISGNTIYF
>TRBJ1-4|TRBV19
CASSMLTANEKLFF
>TRBJ2-7|TRBV7-9
CASSLVGTLSYEQYF
>TRBJ2-5|TRBV19
CASSIFGFQETQYF
>TRBJ2-2|TRBV19
CASSIEAAGVYTGELFF
>TRBJ2-5|TRBV5-1
CASSGTSGETQYF
>TRBJ1-3|TRBV6-1
CASSEVAGVGNTIYF
>TRBJ1-1|TRBV30
CASYRNRVTEAFF
>TRBJ1-5|TRBV5-1
CASSLAVGNQPQHF
>TRBJ2-6|TRBV6-1
CASSPGLSGANGLTF
>TRBJ1-2|TRBV28
CASSFGTGAPYGYTF
>TRBJ1-2|TRBV15
CATSREGTGGYGYTF
>TRBJ2-2|TRBV5-1
CASSVTGGDGQSGELFF
>TRBJ1-1|TRBV5-4
CASSLARQQNTEAFF
>TRBJ1-2|TRBV7-9
CASSLGQGFRYGYTF
>TRBJ1-5|TRBV2
CASSQGTGSNQPQHF
>TRBJ1-4|TRBV5-1
CASRPTGAQGWEKLFF
>TRBJ1-2|TRBV5-4
CASSSDRGYGYTF
>TRBJ1-4|TRBV28
CASTGQGYEKLFF
>TRBJ1-2|TRBV2
CASSGGRINKYGYTF
>TRBJ1-2|TRBV10-2
CASSESAVPLGYTF
>TRBJ1-2|TRBV19
CASSIVSRDYGYTF
>TRBJ2-5|TRBV7-3
CASSPMGGRETQYF
>TRBJ2-4|TRBV6-6
CASSTGTGYNIQYF
>TRBJ2-7|TRBV11-2
CASSLPGGAVRLSF
>TRBJ1-5|TRBV27
CASSLSGPRGDQPQHF
>TRBJ2-2|TRBV11-3
CASSGLASTGELFF
>TRBJ1-6|TRBV5-4
CASSFWLTGGPLHF
>TRBJ2-2|TRBV7-6
CASSFVGASGGTGELFF
>TRBJ1-2|TRBV5-1
CASSLAGQGLSGYTF
>TRBJ2-2|TRBV9
CASSEASGGAATGELFF
>TRBJ1-2|TRBV19
CASRPGTGVRHGYTF
>TRBJ1-1|TRBV6-5
CASSYGVHIETEAFF
>TRBJ2-3|TRBV30
CAWSVLAADTQYF
>TRBJ2-7|TRBV7-2
CASSLGPGLNPGEQYF